These 22 T cell receptor beta chains came from one sample sequenced in a study of cytomegalovirus exposure and HLA in healthy donors. The PCR employed 60 Vbeta primers together with 13 Jbeta primers. This table comes from immunoSEQ multiplex PCR, and its TCRdb copy is limited to in-frame clones, with some not included. The sample comprises 130,000 to 150,000 clones, roughly four fifths of which are singletons, and 9% to 10% rests with the top ten. Sequencing was done on a sample of PBMCs. The origin of the receptors is a woman aged 55-69 years in good health and CMV-seropositive.

This chain links TRBV21-1 with TRBJ2-5; TRBD1, the table's D call, lacks a check against the DNA. TRBV21-1 is a documented pseudogene. The CDR3 contains 18 residues. CDR3 in DNA: TGTGCCAGCAGCCCCCAACGGAGAGGGGGCTGGGAGTTTGGGACCCAGTACTTC. Its protein product is CASSPQRRGGWEFGTQYF.

The chain combines TRBV28 with TRBJ1-2, with a possible D match to TRBD1 (6 bases). Trimming cost V 7 bases and J 5 bases, with 17 bases left between them. This CDR3 has 14 residues. The V gene's germline CDR1 is MDHEN and CDR2 SYDVKM. The CDR3 sequence is CASNLGGAWYGYTF. The CDR3 coding sequence is TGTGCCAGCAATCTGGGGGGGGCCTGGTATGGCTACACCTTC.

This sequence joins TRBV15 and TRBJ2-3; D unclear. V was pared by 1 base and J by 6 bases, with 11 bases between. From germline, CDR1 is LNHNV and CDR2 YYDKDF (reference sequence). CDR3 size: 14 residues. CDR3 amino acids: CATSRGFSVDTQYF. CDR3 coding DNA: TGTGCCACCAGCAGAGGGTTCTCGGTGGATACGCAGTATTTT.

The rearrangement links TRBV5-4 to TRBJ1-2, with D possibly TRBD1 on 5 matching bases. The CDR3 has 16 amino acids. V lost 4 bases and J 4 bases, leaving 20 bases between the germline ends. Germline values: CDR1 SGHNT, CDR2 YYREEE (reference sequence). The CDR3 DNA is TGTGCCAGCAGCCCGGTAGGGGAACTAAACATCTATGGCTACACCTTC. This translates into CASSPVGELNIYGYTF.

Points on this clone: Different DNA sequences within this sample yield the same CDR3. The gene calls are TRBV27 and TRBJ2-3; D gene ambiguous. The CDR3 is 13 residues long. Trimming removed 4 bases from V and 2 bases from J, with 7 bases in between. Germline V lookup: CDR1 MNHEY, CDR2 SMNVEV (reference sequence). The CDR3 nucleotides read TGTGCCAGCAGTTCCCCCTCCACAGATACGCAGTATTTT. Residues: CASSSPSTDTQYF.

The genes are TRBV27 and TRBJ2-1, with 10 bases identical to TRBD2. Trimming cost V 6 bases and J 0 bases; bases outside gene matches: 5. Per germline, CDR1 MNHEY and CDR2 SMNVEV (reference sequence). The CDR3 is 16 residues long. CDR3 in amino acids: CASRRTSGSSYNEQFF. CDR3 bases: TGTGCCAGCAGAAGGACTAGCGGAAGCTCCTACAATGAGCAGTTCTTC.

The rearrangement links TRBV6-1 to TRBJ1-5; D is possibly TRBD1 (5 bases). The V and J ends lost 2 bases and 7 bases respectively, with 15 bases between them. This CDR3 spans 15 amino acids. The germline gives CDR1 MNHNS, CDR2 SASEGT. This CDR3 is CASSERGIGQQPQHF. In DNA form, the CDR3 reads TGTGCCAGCAGTGAAAGGGGAATTGGCCAGCAGCCCCAGCATTTT.

Regarding this clone: One end of the junction does not line up with germline, which may come from a read error. The chain joins TRBV7-7 to TRBJ2-3, with D maybe TRBD1 (5 bases). CDR1 and CDR2 (germline): SSHAT, FNYEAQ (reference sequence). The CDR3 is made up of 13 amino acids. The CDR3 here is CASSSQGTDTQYF. The CDR3, as DNA: TGTGCTAGCAGCTCGCAGGGAACAGATACGCAGTATTTT. Full variable domain (missing parts from reference TRBV7-7 and TRBJ2-3): GAGVSQSPRYKVTKRGQDVTLRCDPISSHATLYWYQQALGQGPEFLTYFNYEAQPDKSGLPSDRFSAERPEGSISTLTIQRTEQRDSAMYRCASSSQGTDTQYFGPGTRLTVL.

A few counts support this clone. The chain employs TRBV5-1 and TRBJ2-4, with TRBD2 matching 9 bases. Trimming removed 0 bases from V and 6 bases from J; junction bases left unmatched: 4. The CDR3 covers 15 residues. Germline lookup yields CDR1 SGHRS and CDR2 YFSETQ. CDR3: CASSLGSGRLNIQYF. Here the CDR3 DNA reads TGCGCCAGCAGCTTGGGTAGCGGGAGATTAAACATTCAGTACTTC.

V and J are TRBV4-3 and TRBJ2-4; D not certain. The V end was cut by 2 bases, the J end by 14 bases, with 16 bases between. Per the germline V gene, CDR1 is LGHNA and CDR2 is YSLEER. The CDR3 is 13 residues long. The CDR3 here is CASSQSGRPEKYF. CDR3 nucleotides: TGCGCCAGCAGCCAATCTGGGCGCCCTGAAAAGTACTTC.

The rearrangement links TRBV6-5 to TRBJ1-2; tentative D call: TRBD1 (6 bases). CDR1 and CDR2 (germline): MNHEY, SVGAGI. With 5 bases removed from V and 6 bases from J, the gap between germline ends came to 7 bases. The CDR3 length is 11 residues. The CDR3 DNA follows: TGTGCCAGCAGTCACAGGGATGGCTACACCTTC. Its protein product is CASSHRDGYTF.

This sequence joins TRBV6-6 and TRBJ2-5, with 7 bases that match TRBD2. V dropped 9 bases and J dropped 2; count of bases not matched to a gene: 3. The CDR3 spans 12 residues. Per germline, CDR1 MNHNY and CDR2 SVGAGI (reference sequence). This CDR3 reads CASKRDQETQYF. CDR3 sequence (DNA): TGTGCCAGTAAGCGGGATCAAGAGACCCAGTACTTC.

The V gene is TRBV7-9, the J gene TRBJ2-7; D is uncertain. Trimming left V 5 bases short and J 3 bases short, with 5 bases between. This CDR3 region has 11 residues. Germline-derived CDR1 and CDR2 are SEHNR and FQNEAQ (reference sequence). This CDR3 reads CASSINYEQYF. The DNA for the CDR3 is TGTGCCAGCAGCATAAACTACGAGCAGTACTTC.

The rearrangement joins TRBV2 to TRBJ2-1; 7 bases fit TRBD2. This CDR3 has 15 amino acids. Germline trimming cut 7 bases from V and 5 bases from J; bases unmatched to any gene: 11. Looked up from germline, CDR1 is SNHLY and CDR2 is FYNNEI. The CDR3 DNA reads TGTGCCAGCACACCCTTAGCTAGCGGAAACAATGAGCAGTTCTTC. Protein product: CASTPLASGNNEQFF.

CDR3 DNA sequence: TGCGCCAGCAGACAGGGGCTCACAGATACGCAGTATTTT. It is translated as CASRQGLTDTQYF. The chain couples TRBV5-1 to TRBJ2-3; 7 bases are shared with TRBD1. This CDR3 has 13 amino acids. J gave up 2 bases and V 5 bases, and 2 bases lay outside the gene matches. The germline gives CDR1 SGHRS, CDR2 YFSETQ.

The chain links TRBV28 to TRBJ2-7; D possibly corresponds to TRBD1 (5 bases). V was clipped by 5 bases and J by 3 bases, with 11 bases between them. CDR3 size: 13 residues. Germline loops: CDR1 MDHEN, CDR2 SYDVKM. As DNA, the CDR3 is TGTGCCAGCAGTAGGGGCCGGAACTACGAGCAGTACTTC. Protein sequence: CASSRGRNYEQYF.

The chain employs TRBV14 and TRBJ1-1; D possibly corresponds to TRBD1 (6 bases). The CDR3 is 19 amino acids. Looked up from germline, CDR1 is SGHDN and CDR2 is FVKESK. Deletions cut 0 bases from V and 5 bases from J, with 25 bases between. CDR3 region: CASSQDPLRRRRGTTEAFF. CDR3 DNA sequence: TGTGCCAGCAGCCAAGATCCTCTCCGGCGCCGGCGAGGGACAACTGAAGCTTTCTTT.

The chain couples TRBV5-6 to TRBJ2-7; unclear D gene. The V end was cut by 2 bases, the J end by 6 bases, with 12 bases between. CDR1 is SGHDT, CDR2 YYEEEE, per germline. The length of the CDR3 is 13 residues. The CDR3 protein is CASSFDPTGEQYF. CDR3 sequence (DNA): TGTGCCAGCAGCTTCGACCCGACGGGCGAGCAGTACTTC.

This chain joins TRBV10-3 and TRBJ2-3; 15 bases line up with TRBD2. Germline CDR1 ENHRY, CDR2 SYGVKD. This CDR3 is 16 amino acids long. Germline trimming cut 6 bases from V and 12 bases from J; bases unmatched to any gene: 13. CDR3 in amino acids: CAIRDPGLAGGGSQYF. In nucleotides, the CDR3 is TGTGCCATCAGGGATCCGGGACTAGCGGGAGGCGGGAGCCAGTATTTT.

Here the CDR3 reads CASSVGTAANEKLFF. Here the CDR3 DNA reads TGTGCCAGCTCAGTTGGGACAGCCGCTAATGAAAAACTGTTTTTT. The chain is built from TRBV18 and TRBJ1-4; TRBD1 matches 7 bases. This CDR3 has 15 amino acids. The J segment lost 3 bases and the V segment lost 5 bases, leaving 6 bases of the junction unmatched. The germline V gene has CDR1 KGHSH and CDR2 LQKENI. The full variable domain, with the rest looked up from reference TRBV18 and TRBJ1-4, is NAGVMQNPRHLVRRRGQEARLRCSPMKGHSHVYWYRQLPEEGLKFMVYLQKENIIDESGMPKERFSAEFPKEGPSILRIQQVVRGDSAAYFCASSVGTAANEKLFFGSGTQLSVL.

A remark on this clone: No DNA is shown, since the ends of the CDR3 on it are uncertain; the CDR3 is the one TCRdb lists. V usage is TRBV11-3 and J usage is TRBJ1-1. Counting both end residues, the CDR3 totals 16 amino acids. Per the germline V gene, CDR1 is SGHNT and CDR2 is YENEEA. CDR3 amino acids: CASSLDFGAGGTEAFF.

This clone was observed a few times. The DNA of the CDR3 is TGTGCCAGCGAAATTGCCGGGAGCTCCAATGAGCAGTTCTTC. This encodes CASEIAGSSNEQFF. The chain combines TRBV6-1 with TRBJ2-1; tentatively, D is TRBD2 (6 bases). Germline V CDR1 and CDR2: MNHNS, SASEGT. The CDR3 extends over 14 amino acids. The V end lost 8 bases, the J end lost 6 bases, and 17 bases lay between the germline ends.